The 13 T cell receptor beta chains given below trace back to one sample, sequenced in a study of CD8+ T cells in alopecia areata. Treatment in this sample: oral pan-JAK inhibitor, 5-10 mg twice daily. Investigators isolated RNA and reverse transcribed it into cDNA to act as the sequencing template. Data came from immunoSEQ multiplex PCR; TCRdb stores just in-frame clones and leaves some out. The table includes roughly 170,000 clones, about 60% detected once. The input for sequencing was CD8+ T cells sorted from blood, taken at week 24, from a patient treated with tofacitinib. Receptors were obtained from a human donor with alopecia areata.

This chain joins TRBV4-1 and TRBJ1-1; D remains unclear. V lost 0 bases to trimming and J lost 5 bases, with 4 bases between them. This CDR3 spans 12 amino acids. Germline CDR1 reads MGHRA; CDR2 reads YSYEKL. CDR3 residues: CASSQERTEAFF. Here the CDR3 DNA reads TGCGCCAGCAGCCAAGAGAGGACTGAAGCTTTCTTT.

This clone was counted at least ten times. The chain combines TRBV6-1 with TRBJ1-2; no reliable D call. CDR3 length: 18 residues. V was trimmed by 1 base and J by 1 base, leaving 19 bases between them. Germline values: CDR1 MNHNS, CDR2 SASEGT. The CDR3 nucleotides are TGTGCCAGCAGTGAAGTGAACAGTCTTCTGAGTCGTAACTATGGCTACACCTTC. Amino acid sequence: CASSEVNSLLSRNYGYTF.

The chain recombines TRBV7-2 with TRBJ1-2; D perhaps matches TRBD1 (5 bases). V lost 5 bases to trimming and J lost 4 bases, with 14 bases between them. The CDR3 covers 14 residues. Germline lookup yields CDR1 SGHTA and CDR2 FQGNSA. This chain's CDR3 is CASSPTGQGYGYTF. DNA for the CDR3: TGTGCCAGCAGCCCGACGGGGCAGGGCTATGGCTACACCTTC.

CDR3 nucleotide sequence: TGTGCCAGCAGTTTATCCACGGGACGGATCTACGAGCAGTACTTC. The encoded protein is CASSLSTGRIYEQYF. The V and J genes are TRBV27 and TRBJ2-7; D is possibly TRBD1 or TRBD2 (5 bases each). CDR1 is MNHEY and CDR2 is SMNVEV in the germline V gene (reference sequence). Trimming removed 0 bases from V and 3 bases from J, with 12 bases in between. The CDR3 is made up of 15 amino acids.

This clone was seen just once. V is TRBV30 and J is TRBJ2-5, with 8 bases matching TRBD2. The CDR3 has 15 amino acids. Germline V gene sequence: CDR1 GTSNPN, CDR2 SVGIG (reference sequence). Unmatched junction bases numbered 8, after V lost 1 base and J lost 4 bases. CDR3 protein: CAWSAGTRRGETQYF. The CDR3 nucleotides are TGTGCCTGGAGTGCCGGGACTAGGAGGGGAGAGACCCAGTACTTC.

This rearrangement joins TRBV10-3 to TRBJ2-1; TRBD2 matches 9 bases. Per germline, CDR1 ENHRY and CDR2 SYGVKD. The CDR3 loop spans 16 amino acids. V lost 7 bases to trimming and J lost 2 bases; unmatched junction nucleotides: 9. Here the CDR3 reads CAITNRSGGPYNEQFF. The CDR3 DNA follows: TGTGCCATCACGAACCGGAGCGGGGGGCCCTACAATGAGCAGTTCTTC.

This clone has a handful of counts. V gene TRBV30 combines with J gene TRBJ2-7, with D tentatively TRBD1 (5 bases). The V end was cut by 2 bases, the J end by 3 bases, with 11 bases between. The CDR3 is made up of 13 amino acids. The germline CDR1 and CDR2 sequences are GTSNPN and SVGIG (reference sequence). CDR3 region: CAWSRGQFYEQYF. The CDR3 DNA follows: TGTGCCTGGAGTCGAGGACAATTCTACGAGCAGTACTTC.

This chain joins TRBV5-1 and TRBJ1-4; D ambiguous. This CDR3 is built from 19 residues. The V end was cut by 10 bases, the J end by 2 bases, with 30 bases between. In germline, CDR1 is SGHRS, CDR2 YFSETQ. CDR3 residues: CACPGPVHLPERTNEKLFF. The CDR3 DNA sequence: TGCGCCTGCCCTGGCCCGGTACACCTCCCGGAAAGGACTAATGAAAAACTGTTTTTT. Looking up the rest from reference TRBV5-1 and TRBJ1-4 gives the full variable domain: KAGVTQTPRYLIKTRGQQVTLSCSPISGHRSVSWYQQTPGQGLQFLFEYFSETQRNKGNFPGRFSGRQFSNSRSEMNVSTLELGDSALYLCACPGPVHLPERTNEKLFFGSGTQLSVL.

The chain is built from TRBV4-1 and TRBJ2-3; 12 bases line up with TRBD2. V trimming: 4 bases; J trimming: 6 bases; junction bases outside the gene matches: 8. CDR1 and CDR2 from the germline V gene are MGHRA and YSYEKL. The CDR3 runs 16 residues. The CDR3 DNA reads TGCGCCAGCAGCCGTCGCACTAGCGGGGGGATGGATACGCAGTATTTT. Residues: CASSRRTSGGMDTQYF.

As to this clone: At one of its ends the junction is not consistent with the germline gene, which may arise from a read error. The chain links TRBV7-7 to TRBJ2-1; 9 bases map to TRBD1. Germline V lookup: CDR1 SSHAT, CDR2 FNYEAQ (reference sequence). The length of the CDR3 is 13 residues. CDR3 sequence (DNA): TGTGCTAGCAGCTCAGGGACAGGGAACGAGCAGTTCTTC. Amino acids: CASSSGTGNEQFF.

Only one count was recorded for this clone. The chain combines TRBV19 with TRBJ2-7; 7 bases map to TRBD2. Germline V gives CDR1 LNHDA, CDR2 SQIVND (reference sequence). V shed 6 bases, J shed 4 bases, and the junction held 9 bases outside the gene matches. The CDR3 extends over 14 amino acids. CDR3 in DNA: TGTGCCAGTAGGGGGGGGATCAACGGGTACGAGCAGTACTTC. Its protein is CASRGGINGYEQYF.

This clone was observed a handful of times. This chain links TRBV2 with TRBJ2-2, with D maybe TRBD1 (5 bases). The CDR3 totals 16 residues. From germline, CDR1 is SNHLY and CDR2 FYNNEI. Deletions cut 6 bases from V and 1 base from J, with 15 bases between. The CDR3 coding sequence is TGTGCCAGCAGGAACCCCGGGCAGGGGAACACCGGGGAGCTGTTTTTT. This translates into CASRNPGQGNTGELFF.

V gene TRBV4-1 combines with J gene TRBJ2-2; D unresolved. CDR1 is MGHRA and CDR2 is YSYEKL in the germline V gene. V dropped 3 bases and J dropped 2 bases, with 13 bases sitting between them. CDR3 length equals 16 residues. The CDR3 protein is CASSHPSNKNTGELFF. In DNA form, the CDR3 reads TGCGCCAGCAGCCACCCCTCGAACAAAAACACCGGGGAGCTGTTTTTT.